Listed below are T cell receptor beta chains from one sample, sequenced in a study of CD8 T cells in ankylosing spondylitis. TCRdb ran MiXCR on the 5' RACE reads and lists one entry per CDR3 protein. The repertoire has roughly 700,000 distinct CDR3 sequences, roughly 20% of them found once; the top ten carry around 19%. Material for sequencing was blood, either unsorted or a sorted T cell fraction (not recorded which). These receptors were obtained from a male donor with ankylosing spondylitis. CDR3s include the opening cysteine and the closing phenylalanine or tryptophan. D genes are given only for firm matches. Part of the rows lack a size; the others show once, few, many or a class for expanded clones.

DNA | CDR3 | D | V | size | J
TGCGCCAGCAGCTTTTCGGATATAGAGGATACGCAGTATTTT | CASSFSDIEDTQYF | . | TRBV5-1 | few | TRBJ2-3
TGTGCCAGCAGTTCCCTACTTGGCAGTACAGAGTACAATGAGCAGTTCTTC | CASSSLLGSTEYNEQFF | . | TRBV28 | . | TRBJ2-1
TGTGCCATCAGTGCACAGGACTACACTGAAGCTTTCTTT | CAISAQDYTEAFF | . | TRBV10-3 | . | TRBJ1-1
TGTGCCAGCAGCCGGGGTCTCACCGGGGAGCTGTTTTTT | CASSRGLTGELFF | . | TRBV12-3/TRBV12-4 | few | TRBJ2-2
TGTGCCTGGAGGTCGGGACAGAGGTCTGAAGCTTTCTTT | CAWRSGQRSEAFF | TRBD1 | TRBV30 | . | TRBJ1-1
TGCAGTGCTAGGGAGGGGGGGGAAAATTCACCCCTCCACTTT | CSAREGGENSPLHF | . | TRBV20-1 | . | TRBJ1-6
TGTGCCACCATGAAAGCCGGGACACTGGTCTACGAGCAGTACTTC | CATMKAGTLVYEQYF | . | TRBV27 | . | TRBJ2-7
TGCGCCAGCAGAGCACCAGGGTCGGGAGAGACCCAGTACTTC | CASRAPGSGETQYF | . | TRBV10-2 | . | TRBJ2-5
TGTGCCAGCAGTTCGTTACCGGGACTAGCAACCTACGAGCAGTACTTC | CASSSLPGLATYEQYF | TRBD2 | TRBV27 | . | TRBJ2-7
TGTGCCAGCAGCTCCCTTGGGGGGAATACGCAGTATTTT | CASSSLGGNTQYF | . | TRBV7-2 | few | TRBJ2-3
TGTGCCAGCAGCCCGACCATCTGGGGCACAGATACGCAGTATTTT | CASSPTIWGTDTQYF | . | TRBV3-1 | few | TRBJ2-3
TGTGCCAGCAGCTTACCTTCAAGGCATTTCACTAATGAAAAACTGTTTTTT | CASSLPSRHFTNEKLFF | . | TRBV7-3 | few | TRBJ1-4
TGTGCCAGCAGTGGTTACGGAGCGAGAGGGCTCTACGAGCAGTACTTC | CASSGYGARGLYEQYF | . | TRBV6-1 | few | TRBJ2-7
TGTGCCAGCAGCTTAGACAGGGCCACGGCGGAGCTGTTTTTT | CASSLDRATAELFF | . | TRBV7-9 | few | TRBJ2-2
TGTGCCAGCAGCGTAGGGTCCAGGGGGGAGGAGACCCAGTACTTC | CASSVGSRGEETQYF | . | TRBV9 | . | TRBJ2-5
TGTGCCAGCAGTCTAGCAGGGGTCAGCAATCAGCCCCAGCATTTT | CASSLAGVSNQPQHF | . | TRBV28 | . | TRBJ1-5
TGTGCCAGCACCATACTAAAGCTTAATGAGCAGTTCTTC | CASTILKLNEQFF | . | TRBV6-1 | . | TRBJ2-1
TGTGCCAGCAGCGCCGGGACTACACAAAACATTCAGTACTTC | CASSAGTTQNIQYF | TRBD2 | TRBV9 | . | TRBJ2-4
TGTGCCATCAGTGAGTCCGGGACAGGGGGCGGTGGCTACACCTTC | CAISESGTGGGGYTF | TRBD1 | TRBV10-3 | . | TRBJ1-2
TGTGCCAGCGCCCCGGGACTAGCGGGAGCGACAGATACGCAGTATTTT | CASAPGLAGATDTQYF | TRBD2 | TRBV2 | few | TRBJ2-3
TGCAGTGCTAGAGATACCAGGACAGTGAATGAAAAACTGTTTTTT | CSARDTRTVNEKLFF | . | TRBV20-1 | . | TRBJ1-4
TGTGCCAGCAGCCCGAACCAGGGTTATGGTGAGCAGTTCTTC | CASSPNQGYGEQFF | . | TRBV9 | . | TRBJ2-1
TGTGCCAGCAGCTCCGGAATTAGCCCAAATGAGCAGTTCTTC | CASSSGISPNEQFF | . | TRBV7-6 | many | TRBJ2-1
TGTGCCAGCAGTCAAGCCTCCGTGGAGGATGAGCAGTTCTTC | CASSQASVEDEQFF | . | TRBV12-3/TRBV12-4 | . | TRBJ2-1